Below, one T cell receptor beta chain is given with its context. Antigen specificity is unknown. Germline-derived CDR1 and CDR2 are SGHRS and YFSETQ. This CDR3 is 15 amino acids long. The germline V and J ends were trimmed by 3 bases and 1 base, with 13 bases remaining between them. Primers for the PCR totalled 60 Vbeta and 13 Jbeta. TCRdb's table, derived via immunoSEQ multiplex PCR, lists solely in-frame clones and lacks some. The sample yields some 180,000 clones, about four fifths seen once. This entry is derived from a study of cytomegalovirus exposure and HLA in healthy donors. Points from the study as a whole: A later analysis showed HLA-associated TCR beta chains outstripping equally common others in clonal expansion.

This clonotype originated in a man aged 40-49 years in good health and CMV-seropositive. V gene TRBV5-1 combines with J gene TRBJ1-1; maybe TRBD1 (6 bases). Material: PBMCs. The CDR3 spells CASSWGPTRNTEAFF. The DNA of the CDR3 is TGCGCCAGCAGCTGGGGGCCCACAAGGAACACTGAAGCTTTCTTT. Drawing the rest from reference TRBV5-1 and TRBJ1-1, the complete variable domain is KAGVTQTPRYLIKTRGQQVTLSCSPISGHRSVSWYQQTPGQGLQFLFEYFSETQRNKGNFPGRFSGRQFSNSRSEMNVSTLELGDSALYLCASSWGPTRNTEAFFGQGTRLTVV.